Only one count was recorded for the clone carrying this TCR beta chain. Its target is not known. The method was immunoSEQ multiplex PCR; TCRdb's version includes in-frame clones alone and lacks a portion of them. Among some 87,000 clones listed, 80% to 95% were seen once. The record originates from a study of graft-versus-host responses after intestinal transplantation. Study overall: Once they had received anti-thymocyte globulin induction, all recipients took tacrolimus and steroids for approximately 3 years.

Study-wide findings and caveats: Researchers found GvH clones in recipient marrow, and some showed up first in ileum or blood.

Sequencing was performed on unstimulated CD8+ T cells sorted from spleen or lymph node cells, taken before transplant. This TCR came from a human donor who was the organ donor for an intestinal transplant.

CDR3 amino acids: CASSQDWGTGNSYGYTF. The CDR3 nucleotides read TGCGCCAGCAGCCAAGATTGGGGGACAGGGAATTCCTATGGCTACACCTTC. V and J are TRBV4-1 and TRBJ1-2; 9 positions agree with TRBD1. Germline V gives CDR1 MGHRA, CDR2 YSYEKL. The CDR3 contains 17 residues. V lost 0 bases, J lost 4 bases, and 9 bases stayed unmatched.